This TCR beta chain was sequenced for a study of blood T cell repertoires in COVID-19. Study overall: PBMCs, B-cell-depleted T cells, or T cells provided the cDNA or gDNA that made up the material.

Per germline, CDR1 LGHDT and CDR2 YNNKEL (reference sequence). The CDR3 sequence is 13 residues long. V was pared by 4 bases and J by 0 bases, with 6 bases between. Libraries were prepared by immunoSEQ multiplex PCR; TCRdb keeps only in-frame clonotypes and omits some of them. The sample includes fewer than 95,000 clones, around 88% of them seen just once. The J gene is TRBJ1-1, the V gene TRBV3-1 (or the pseudogene TRBV3-2); D gene uncertain. This clonotype was obtained from a woman over 75 with acute or convalescent COVID-19. Sequenced: peripheral blood. The CDR3 loop is CASSRGMNTEAFF. CDR3 in DNA: TGTGCCAGCAGCCGCGGGATGAACACTGAAGCTTTCTTT.